Presented here are 2 T cell receptor beta chains from one specimen sequenced in a study of blood T cell repertoires in COVID-19. Generated by immunoSEQ multiplex PCR, the TCRdb table keeps only in-frame clones and is missing some. Found here are tens of thousands of clones, 82% of them singletons; the top ten hold around 4.1%. Sequencing was performed on peripheral blood. The receptors stem from an older woman with acute or convalescent COVID-19.

The sample holds many counts of this clone. The V and J genes are TRBV5-4 and TRBJ2-5; unclear D gene. Germline CDR1 reads SGHNT; CDR2 reads YYREEE (reference sequence). CDR3 length: 16 amino acids. V was cut by 0 bases and J by 2 bases, with 14 bases left in between. CDR3 DNA sequence: TGTGCCAGCAGCTTGGCCCCGTCGCAGAAGCAAGAGACCCAGTACTTC. Its translation is CASSLAPSQKQETQYF. The whole variable domain, filled in from reference TRBV5-4 and TRBJ2-5, reads ETGVTQSPTHLIKTRGQQVTLRCSSQSGHNTVSWYQQALGQGPQFIFQYYREEENGRGNFPPRFSGLQFPNYSSELNVNALELDDSALYLCASSLAPSQKQETQYFGPGTRLLVL.

CDR3 DNA: TGTGCCAGCAGCCAGATACAGGGTTCGTTGGGATCTGGAAACACCATATATTTT. Translation gives CASSQIQGSLGSGNTIYF. V is TRBV3-1 (or the pseudogene TRBV3-2) and J is TRBJ1-3; tentatively, D is TRBD1 (6 bases). CDR3 length: 18 amino acids. Germline CDR1 LGHDT, CDR2 YNNKEL (reference sequence). Trimming removed 3 bases at V and 1 base at J, with 19 bases between.